Each of the 16 T cell receptor beta chains below was sequenced from the same sample in a study of STAT5B mutations in CD4+ large granular lymphocyte leukemia. Generated by immunoSEQ multiplex PCR, the TCRdb table keeps only in-frame clones and is missing some. The table shows about 30,000 clones, with less than 80% occurring only once. The material sequenced was CD4+ T cells from blood buffy coats. These receptors came from a human donor in good health.

This clone has only one observation. CDR3 sequence: CASSRGSNYGYTF. The CDR3 DNA follows: TGTGCCAGCAGCAGAGGGAGCAACTATGGCTACACCTTC. The chain couples TRBV6-4 to TRBJ1-2; D uncertain. CDR3 size: 13 residues. V shed 6 bases and J shed 2 bases, with 10 bases lying between them. The germline V gene encodes CDR1 MRHNA and CDR2 SNTAGT.

The chain carries TRBV19 and TRBJ2-2; TRBD2 aligns across 7 bases. V was clipped by 5 bases and J by 6 bases; unmatched bases: 3. Germline V gene data show CDR1 as LNHDA and CDR2 as SQIVND (reference sequence). The CDR3 length is 13 residues. In nucleotides, the CDR3 is TGTGCCAGTAGTGGCCGGGGGGCCGGGGAGCTGTTTTTT. Protein product: CASSGRGAGELFF. Complete variable domain (other parts from reference TRBV19 and TRBJ2-2): DGGITQSPKYLFRKEGQNVTLSCEQNLNHDAMYWYRQDPGQGLRLIYYSQIVNDFQKGDIAEGYSVSREKKESFPLTVTSAQKNPTAFYLCASSGRGAGELFFGEGSRLTVL.

The chain is built from TRBV15 and TRBJ2-1, with 10 positions matching TRBD2. Trimming took 5 bases from V and 3 from J; bases not matched to a gene: 4. In germline, CDR1 is LNHNV, CDR2 YYDKDF (reference sequence). This CDR3 spans 15 amino acids. CDR3 DNA: TGTGCCACCAGCCCACGGACTAGCGGCTACAATGAGCAGTTCTTC. Its protein is CATSPRTSGYNEQFF.

V and J are TRBV4-3 and TRBJ2-1; a weak D match, TRBD2 (5 bases). There are 15 residues in the CDR3. CDR1 is LGHNA, CDR2 YSLEER, per germline. V was shortened by 1 base and J by 2 bases, with 9 bases between the two germline ends. The CDR3 region is CASSQVPGAYNEQFF. The DNA for the CDR3 is TGCGCCAGCAGCCAAGTCCCCGGGGCCTACAATGAGCAGTTCTTC.

This chain links TRBV6-1 with TRBJ1-6, with D perhaps TRBD1 (6 bases). Germline CDR1 MNHNS, CDR2 SASEGT. V lost 6 bases, J lost 5 bases, and 14 bases lay in between. This CDR3 has 15 residues. DNA for the CDR3: TGTGCCAGCAGCTTGGACAGATTTAATAATTCACCCCTCCACTTT. This encodes CASSLDRFNNSPLHF.

The chain joins TRBV18 to TRBJ2-3, with 11 bases aligning to TRBD2. The CDR3 loop spans 19 amino acids. Per the germline V gene, CDR1 is KGHSH and CDR2 is LQKENI. Germline trimming cut 6 bases from V and 2 bases from J; bases unmatched to any gene: 16. The CDR3 DNA follows: TGTGCCAGCTCCCCTCGTCGTGTGACTAGCGGGGTCGACACAGATACGCAGTATTTT. Its translation is CASSPRRVTSGVDTDTQYF.

This clone was recorded a few times. The chain uses TRBV19 and TRBJ2-2, with D perhaps TRBD1 (6 bases). This CDR3 has 13 amino acids. Between the trimmed V and J ends, which lost 9 bases and 1 base, there was a span of 9 bases. Germline V lookup: CDR1 LNHDA, CDR2 SQIVND (reference sequence). In DNA, the CDR3 is TGTGCCAGCGTCAGGGGGAACACCGGGGAGCTGTTTTTT. Translation: CASVRGNTGELFF.

V gene TRBV9 combines with J gene TRBJ1-3, with 7 nucleotides matching TRBD1. Germline CDR1 is SGDLS and CDR2 is YYNGEE. CDR3 length: 15 amino acids. The V gene end was trimmed by 3 bases and the J gene end by 0 bases; junction bases not matched to a gene: 3. The CDR3: CASSAGDSSGNTIYF. The DNA for the CDR3 is TGTGCCAGCAGCGCCGGGGACAGCTCTGGAAACACCATATATTTT.

V and J are TRBV6-5 and TRBJ2-3; D may match TRBD1 or TRBD2 (5 bases each). CDR1 and CDR2 (germline): MNHEY, SVGAGI. Trimming took 0 bases from V and 5 from J, leaving 12 bases between them. The CDR3 covers 15 residues. This chain's CDR3 is CASSYSGRRKDTQYF. The CDR3 coding sequence is TGTGCCAGCAGTTACTCGGGACGGCGGAAAGATACGCAGTATTTT.

The chain couples TRBV15 to TRBJ2-5, with TRBD1 identical over 10 bases. The DNA end lines up better with TRBJ2-7; the J call may be wrong. This CDR3 region has 15 residues. Germline CDR1 is LNHNV and CDR2 is YYDKDF (reference sequence). CDR3 amino acids: CATSIGGQGDYEQYF. The DNA for the CDR3 is TGTGCCACCAGCATTGGTGGACAGGGGGACTACGAGCAGTACTTC.

The rearrangement uses TRBV28 and TRBJ1-3; TRBD1 matches at 9 bases. The junction had 6 bases not matched to a gene; V was cut back by 5 bases and J by 4 bases. Germline V lookup: CDR1 MDHEN, CDR2 SYDVKM. The CDR3 loop spans 15 amino acids. CDR3: CASSPGTGFGNTIYF. For the CDR3, the DNA is TGTGCCAGCAGTCCCGGGACAGGGTTCGGAAACACCATATATTTT.

This clone was seen only once. The chain carries TRBV19 and TRBJ1-5; TRBD1 matches at 8 bases. The CDR3 length is 17 residues. V lost 2 bases and J lost 3; bases outside the gene matches: 9. Germline V CDR1 and CDR2: LNHDA, SQIVND (reference sequence). CDR3 bases: TGTGCCAGTAGTATAAGGACAGGGTATGAGGCCAATCAGCCCCAGCATTTT. This gives the protein CASSIRTGYEANQPQHF.

This sequence joins TRBV18 and TRBJ2-7; D is undetermined. The CDR3 contains 19 residues. Trimming took off 2 bases at V and 0 bases at J, with 23 bases between the two ends. Per germline, CDR1 KGHSH and CDR2 LQKENI. CDR3 residues: CASSPGPDASYLSSYEQYF. The CDR3 bases are TGTGCCAGCTCACCAGGGCCGGACGCCTCATATTTGAGCTCCTACGAGCAGTACTTC. The full variable domain, with the rest looked up from reference TRBV18 and TRBJ2-7, is NAGVMQNPRHLVRRRGQEARLRCSPMKGHSHVYWYRQLPEEGLKFMVYLQKENIIDESGMPKERFSAEFPKEGPSILRIQQVVRGDSAAYFCASSPGPDASYLSSYEQYFGPGTRLTVT.

The chain uses TRBV2 and TRBJ1-2; 10 nucleotides align to TRBD1. Germline-derived CDR1 and CDR2 are SNHLY and FYNNEI. Trimming at V came to 6 bases and at J to 2 bases, leaving 3 bases not matched to a gene. The CDR3 extends over 14 amino acids. The CDR3 sequence: CASRGTGANYGYTF. The CDR3 DNA reads TGTGCCAGCAGGGGGACAGGGGCGAACTATGGCTACACCTTC. Combining the CDR3 with reference TRBV2 and TRBJ1-2 gives the whole variable domain EPEVTQTPSHQVTQMGQEVILRCVPISNHLYFYWYRQILGQKVEFLVSFYNNEISEKSEIFDDQFSVERPDGSNFTLKIRSTKLEDSAMYFCASRGTGANYGYTFGSGTRLTVV.

This chain uses TRBV2 with TRBJ2-7, with 8 bases identical to TRBD1. This CDR3 is built from 14 residues. Germline V gives CDR1 SNHLY, CDR2 FYNNEI. After removal of 6 bases from V and 2 bases from J, the junction contained 6 bases not matched to a gene. CDR3 residues: CASRSGTGAYEQYF. CDR3 DNA: TGTGCCAGCAGGTCCGGGACAGGCGCCTACGAGCAGTACTTC.

This chain connects TRBV7-4 to TRBJ2-3; perhaps TRBD2 as D (5 bases). Germline assignment: CDR1 SGHVT and CDR2 SQSDAQ. This CDR3 has 12 amino acids. V was trimmed by 5 bases and J by 4 bases, leaving 7 bases between them. The CDR3 sequence: CASSRAADTQYF. The CDR3 nucleotides read TGTGCCAGCAGCAGAGCGGCAGATACGCAGTATTTT.